The present TCR beta chain was sequenced within a study of cytomegalovirus exposure and HLA in healthy donors. About the research overall: Earlier sequencing of around 190 million T cells yielded fewer than 140 million unique TCR beta sequences.

Healthy people donating bone marrow made up the donors. V lost 2 bases to trimming and J lost 15 bases; unmatched junction nucleotides: 11. CDR3 length: 14 amino acids. CDR1 and CDR2 from the germline V gene are SGHVS and FNYEAQ. PCR involved 60 Vbeta and 13 Jbeta primers. TCRdb keeps only in-frame clones here, not all; method: immunoSEQ multiplex PCR. The sample lists fewer than 100,000 clones; more than 70% were seen once. The clonotype was recovered from a female donor in good health and CMV-seronegative. The source material was PBMCs. The chain joins TRBV7-6 to TRBJ2-1; 9 nucleotides match TRBD2. The DNA for the CDR3 is TGTGCCAGCAGCTTAAGTCGATTAGCGGGAGAGTCGTTCTTC. It encodes CASSLSRLAGESFF.